The 27 T cell receptor beta chains below come from one sample, sequenced in a study of post-analysis software for immune sequencing data. Study-level findings and limits: Compared with controls, patients had more of about five TRBV segments, including TRBV5-6, TRBV5-1 and TRBV20-1.

Antigens for these TCRs are unknown. Each TCR beta cDNA library carried unique molecular identifiers. Via MiXCR, TCRdb re-called the PCR reads, giving one row per CDR3 protein. The data hold hundreds of thousands of distinct CDR3 sequences, with approximately 59% observed a single time. Sequences were obtained from blood. These receptor sequences come from a girl aged 2 to 9 with multiple sclerosis.

This chain joins TRBV2 and TRBJ2-3; TRBD1 aligns across 7 bases. The CDR3 is 23 residues long. Looked up from germline, CDR1 is SNHLY and CDR2 is FYNNEI. Trimming took 0 bases from V and 0 from J; bases not matched to a gene: 24. The CDR3 here is CASSEAPTVKQGLHSTSTDTQYF. CDR3 in DNA: TGTGCCAGCAGTGAAGCCCCAACCGTCAAACAGGGGCTCCACTCAACTAGCACAGATACGCAGTATTTT.

The chain links TRBV7-8 to TRBJ2-7; a possible D gene is TRBD2 (5 bases). V was pared by 1 base and J by 4 bases, with 11 bases between. From germline, CDR1 is SGHVS and CDR2 FQNEAQ. The CDR3 has 14 residues. The CDR3 reads CASSLEVGEYEQYF. The CDR3 bases are TGTGCCAGCAGCTTAGAGGTGGGAGAATACGAGCAGTACTTC. The entire variable domain, with the rest obtained from reference TRBV7-8 and TRBJ2-7, is as follows: GAGVSQSPRYKVAKRGQDVALRCDPISGHVSLFWYQQALGQGPEFLTYFQNEAQLDKSGLPSDRFFAERPEGSVSTLKIQRTQQEDSAVYLCASSLEVGEYEQYFGPGTRLTVT.

The V gene is TRBV7-2, the J gene TRBJ2-3; possibly TRBD2 for D (7 bases). This CDR3 contains 13 residues. Germline values: CDR1 SGHTA, CDR2 FQGNSA. Trimming pared 5 bases from V and 7 bases from J, leaving 13 bases between. CDR3 loop: CASSQGGGNTQYF. The CDR3 DNA sequence: TGTGCCAGCAGCCAAGGGGGAGGGAATACGCAGTATTTT.

The chain joins TRBV7-9 to TRBJ1-1; D call uncertain. Trimming removed 1 base at V and 6 bases at J, with 6 bases between. Germline CDR1 and CDR2: SEHNR and FQNEAQ (reference sequence). The length of the CDR3 is 12 residues. The CDR3: CASSLGQPEAFF. The DNA of the CDR3 is TGTGCCAGCAGCTTAGGGCAGCCTGAAGCTTTCTTT.

This chain links TRBV29-1 with TRBJ1-1; D gene ambiguous. Between the trimmed V and J ends, which lost 4 bases and 7 bases, there was a span of 13 bases. Germline values: CDR1 SQVTM, CDR2 ANQGSEA. CDR3 length equals 12 residues. The chain's CDR3 is CSVGSDRGEAFF. The CDR3 DNA sequence: TGCAGCGTTGGTTCTGATCGGGGTGAAGCTTTCTTT.

The sample holds a few counts of this clonotype. The chain uses TRBV12-3 or TRBV12-4 and TRBJ2-1; D might be TRBD1 (5 bases). The CDR3 extends over 15 amino acids. V dropped 3 bases and J dropped 3 bases, with 12 bases sitting between them. The DNA for the CDR3 is TGTGCCAGCAGTTTGGCAGGGATCGGCTACAATGAGCAGTTCTTC. It specifies CASSLAGIGYNEQFF.

V gene TRBV9 combines with J gene TRBJ2-7; D assignment may be TRBD1 or TRBD2 (5 bases each). Trimming took off 0 bases at V and 3 bases at J, with 13 bases between the two ends. This CDR3 has 15 residues. Germline V gives CDR1 SGDLS, CDR2 YYNGEE. The CDR3 spells CASSVGDGTDYEQYF. The DNA of the CDR3 is TGTGCCAGCAGCGTAGGTGACGGGACGGACTACGAGCAGTACTTC.

This clonotype turned up a few times. J is TRBJ2-7 and V is TRBV7-6; D is perhaps TRBD2 (6 bases). Trimming removed 3 bases from V and 5 bases from J, with 14 bases in between. The CDR3 contains 14 residues. The germline V gene encodes CDR1 SGHVS and CDR2 FNYEAQ. CDR3 nucleotide sequence: TGTGCCAGCAGCTTGACGGGAGAGGAGAACGAGCAGTACTTC. This translates into CASSLTGEENEQYF.

The chain recombines TRBV7-2 with TRBJ2-3; 9 positions match TRBD1. The germline V gene encodes CDR1 SGHTA and CDR2 FQGNSA. The J segment lost 2 bases and the V segment lost 5 bases, leaving 11 bases of the junction unmatched. The CDR3 covers 17 residues. CDR3 protein: CASSAAGTGMHTDTQYF. The CDR3 DNA reads as TGTGCCAGCAGCGCGGCGGGGACAGGGATGCACACAGATACGCAGTATTTT.

The CDR3 DNA reads TGCAGTGCTAGTATGGGCGGACAGAGAAATTCACCCCTCCACTTT. It specifies CSASMGGQRNSPLHF. V is TRBV20-1 and J is TRBJ1-6, with D possibly being TRBD1 (6 bases). The V gene's germline CDR1 is DFQATT and CDR2 SNEGSKA (reference sequence). Trimming took off 3 bases at V and 7 bases at J, with 16 bases between the two ends. This CDR3 has 15 amino acids.

The gene calls are TRBV6-5 and TRBJ2-2; D might be TRBD1 or TRBD2, each matching 5 bases. The CDR3 runs 17 residues. Germline-derived CDR1 and CDR2 are MNHEY and SVGAGI. The V end lost 2 bases, the J end lost 4 bases, and 17 bases lay between the germline ends. The chain's CDR3 is CASSYRVTRQRTGELFF. DNA of the CDR3: TGTGCCAGCAGTTACAGGGTCACTAGACAGCGCACCGGGGAGCTGTTTTTT.

The gene calls are TRBV29-1 and TRBJ2-4, with a weak D call TRBD2 (6 bases). Trimming cost V 4 bases and J 5 bases, with 18 bases left between them. The CDR3 totals 15 residues. The germline CDR1 and CDR2 sequences are SQVTM and ANQGSEA. CDR3 sequence (DNA): TGCAGCGTTGTGGAGGGGCGCTTCGGGCAAAACATTCAGTACTTC. Amino acid sequence: CSVVEGRFGQNIQYF.

This clonotype was counted between two and nine times. This chain joins TRBV20-1 and TRBJ2-1; 12 positions agree with TRBD2. With 1 base clipped from V and 8 bases from J, the junction kept 9 bases outside the gene matches. The CDR3 length is 16 residues. Germline values: CDR1 DFQATT, CDR2 SNEGSKA (reference sequence). The CDR3 DNA sequence: TGCAGTGCTAGAGTAGTACTAGCGGGGGGCACGGATGAGCAGTTCTTC. This sequence encodes CSARVVLAGGTDEQFF.

V and J are TRBV29-1 and TRBJ1-5; tentatively, D is TRBD1 (6 bases). V was cut by 4 bases and J by 7 bases, with 14 bases left in between. In germline, CDR1 is SQVTM, CDR2 ANQGSEA. CDR3 length: 13 amino acids. The chain's CDR3 is CSVGGGSGQPQHF. The CDR3 nucleotides read TGCAGCGTTGGAGGGGGTAGTGGGCAGCCCCAGCATTTT.

This sequence joins TRBV6-2 or TRBV6-3 and TRBJ2-5; D possibly uses TRBD1 or TRBD2 (6 bases each). Between the trimmed V and J ends, which lost 3 bases and 5 bases, there was a span of 16 bases. The CDR3 loop spans 15 amino acids. Germline loops: CDR1 MNHEY, CDR2 SVGEGT. CDR3 amino acids: CASSYHGGIMETQYF. CDR3 coding DNA: TGTGCCAGCAGTTATCACGGGGGCATAATGGAGACCCAGTACTTC.

The gene calls are TRBV7-9 and TRBJ1-5; perhaps TRBD1 as D (5 bases). CDR1 and CDR2 (germline): SEHNR, FQNEAQ (reference sequence). This CDR3 is 16 amino acids long. With 0 bases removed from V and 6 bases from J, the gap between germline ends came to 15 bases. This chain's CDR3 is CASSLAPGPLSQPQHF. CDR3 DNA sequence: TGTGCCAGCAGCTTAGCCCCGGGGCCCCTTAGTCAGCCCCAGCATTTT.

The chain is built from TRBV9 and TRBJ2-1; the D gene is possibly TRBD1 (6 bases). V shed 6 bases and J shed 8 bases, with 15 bases lying between them. The CDR3 runs to 13 residues. CDR1 and CDR2 (germline): SGDLS, YYNGEE. As DNA, the CDR3 is TGTGCCAGCAACAGAACCTACAGGGATGAGCAGTTCTTC. Amino acids: CASNRTYRDEQFF.

The CDR3 DNA sequence: TGTGCCAGCAGTTGGGACATAAGTTATCAGCCCCAGCATTTT. As protein: CASSWDISYQPQHF. The J gene is TRBJ1-5, the V gene TRBV27, with D maybe TRBD1 (6 bases). The CDR3 has 14 residues. Between the trimmed V and J ends, which lost 4 bases and 5 bases, there was a span of 12 bases. Germline loops: CDR1 MNHEY, CDR2 SMNVEV (reference sequence).

In this sample, this clonotype turned up a few times. The chain employs TRBV5-1 and TRBJ2-5, with 7 bases fitting TRBD2. This CDR3 has 13 residues. After removal of 1 base from V and 11 bases from J, the junction contained 8 bases not matched to a gene. Germline V gives CDR1 SGHRS, CDR2 YFSETQ. The CDR3 coding sequence is TGCGCCAGCAGCTTGACAGCGGGGCATCAGCAGTACTTC. It translates to CASSLTAGHQQYF.

The rearrangement joins TRBV7-9 to TRBJ2-3; 9 nucleotides line up with TRBD2. Germline V lookup: CDR1 SEHNR, CDR2 FQNEAQ (reference sequence). The CDR3 runs to 16 residues. J lost 9 bases, V lost 4 bases, and 14 bases had no gene match. CDR3 loop: CASSSYDLAGAHTQYF. For the CDR3, the DNA is TGTGCCAGCAGCTCCTACGACTTAGCGGGAGCTCACACGCAGTATTTT.

The sample holds one count of this clonotype. The rearrangement joins TRBV7-2 to TRBJ2-7; D gene unclear. The DNA matches TRBJ2-5 better at its end, which makes the J call doubtful. Germline V gives CDR1 SGHTA, CDR2 FQGNSA. The length of the CDR3 is 13 residues. The CDR3 sequence is CASSQTRKETQYF. CDR3 DNA: TGTGCCAGCAGCCAAACAAGGAAAGAGACCCAGTACTTC.

The J gene is TRBJ2-5, the V gene TRBV7-2; 9 bases fit TRBD1. CDR1 and CDR2 (germline): SGHTA, FQGNSA. Losses at the gene ends were 6 bases for V and 5 bases for J; bases not matched to a gene: 7. This CDR3 has 14 residues. This CDR3 is CASRRQGGEETQYF. The CDR3 bases are TGTGCCAGCAGACGACAGGGGGGAGAGGAGACCCAGTACTTC.

The chain combines TRBV5-5 with TRBJ2-1; D unresolved. Germline V CDR1 and CDR2: SGHKS, YYEKEE (reference sequence). V gave up 1 base and J gave up 10 bases, with 18 bases separating them. CDR3 size: 15 residues. CDR3 in amino acids: CASSLLAEPVNEQFF. The CDR3, as DNA: TGTGCCAGCAGCTTGTTGGCTGAACCGGTGAACGAGCAGTTCTTC.

Regarding this clonotype: Sequence at one end of the junction differs from germline and may be a read error. The chain couples TRBV9 to TRBJ2-1, with a weak D call TRBD2 (6 bases). CDR3 size: 16 residues. Germline CDR1 and CDR2: SGDLS and YYNGEE. This CDR3 reads CAGSVEATGDYNEQFF. In DNA form, the CDR3 reads TGTGCCGGCAGCGTAGAGGCTACGGGGGATTACAATGAGCAGTTCTTC.

The rearrangement links TRBV7-2 to TRBJ1-2, with TRBD1 matching over 7 bases. Germline V CDR1 and CDR2: SGHTA, FQGNSA. The CDR3 contains 14 residues. With 7 bases clipped from V and 0 bases from J, the junction kept 5 bases outside the gene matches. The CDR3 bases are TGTGCCAGCAAACGGACAGGCTCTAACTATGGCTACACCTTC. As protein: CASKRTGSNYGYTF.

The genes are TRBV12-3 or TRBV12-4 and TRBJ2-2; TRBD2 agrees at 10 bases. The CDR3 consists of 17 residues. V lost 1 base and J lost 1; bases outside the gene matches: 3. The CDR3 DNA sequence: TGTGCCAGCAGTTTAGGACTAGCGGGCCTGAACACCGGGGAGCTGTTTTTT. Translated, it gives CASSLGLAGLNTGELFF.

A single count supports this clonotype. This sequence joins TRBV7-2 and TRBJ1-4; 7 nucleotides match TRBD1. V shed 2 bases and J 5 bases; nucleotides not matched to a gene: 11. Germline assignment: CDR1 SGHTA and CDR2 FQGNSA. The CDR3 sequence is 17 residues long. The DNA for the CDR3 is TGTGCCAGCAGCTTACTCAGGGGGACTTTACCGAATGAAAAACTGTTTTTT. Translating gives CASSLLRGTLPNEKLFF.